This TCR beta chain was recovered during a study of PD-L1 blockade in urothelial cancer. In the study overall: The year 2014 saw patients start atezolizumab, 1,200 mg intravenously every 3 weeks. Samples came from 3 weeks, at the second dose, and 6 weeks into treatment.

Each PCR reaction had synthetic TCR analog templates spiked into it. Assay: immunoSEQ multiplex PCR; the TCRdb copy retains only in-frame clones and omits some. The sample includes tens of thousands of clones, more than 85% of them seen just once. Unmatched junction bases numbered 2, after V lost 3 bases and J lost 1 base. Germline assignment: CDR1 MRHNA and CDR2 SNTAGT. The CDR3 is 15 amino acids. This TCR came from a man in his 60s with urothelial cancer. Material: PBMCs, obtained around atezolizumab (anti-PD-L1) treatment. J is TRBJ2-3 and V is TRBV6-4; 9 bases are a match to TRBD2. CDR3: CASSEAGGRTDTQYF. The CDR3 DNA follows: TGTGCCAGCAGTGAAGCGGGAGGACGCACAGATACGCAGTATTTT.